The next 23 T cell receptor beta chains were all read from a single sample in a study of T cells in Graves' hyperthyroidism and ophthalmopathy. There were TCR beta CDR3 regions amplified from RNA transcripts. The HTBI primer set served for first-round RT-PCR of the TCR CDR3. TCRdb called the multiplex PCR reads again in MiXCR, with one record for every CDR3 protein. The sample lists under 400,000 distinct CDR3 sequences, 20% to 25% occurring once. Sequencing used blood. These TCRs come from a woman between 50 and 59 years old with Graves' hyperthyroidism.

This clonotype was counted between two and nine times. CDR3 DNA: TGCAGTGCTAGAGACACCCCCGCGAGTTGGACTAGCGGGAGGGCCTTATCCTACAATGAGCAGTTCTTC. Translating it yields CSARDTPASWTSGRALSYNEQFF. The chain combines TRBV20-1 with TRBJ2-1, with 15 bases that match TRBD2. Trimming at V came to 0 bases and at J to 1 base, leaving 19 bases not matched to a gene. The CDR3 is made up of 23 amino acids. The germline gives CDR1 DFQATT, CDR2 SNEGSKA (reference sequence).

This clonotype was recorded many times. The V call is TRBV28, the J call TRBJ2-7; D perhaps matches TRBD1 (7 bases). The CDR3 sequence is 14 residues long. In germline, CDR1 is MDHEN, CDR2 SYDVKM. V shed 2 bases and J shed 3 bases, with 11 bases lying between them. The CDR3 DNA reads as TGTGCCAGCAGTTTACAGGGGGGAAGCTACGAGCAGTACTTC. It codes for CASSLQGGSYEQYF.

The chain joins TRBV5-1 to TRBJ2-5; 8 bases agree with TRBD2. Germline V gives CDR1 SGHRS, CDR2 YFSETQ. This CDR3 spans 16 amino acids. Trimming removed 2 bases from V and 5 bases from J; junction bases left unmatched: 11. CDR3 DNA sequence: TGCGCCAGCAGCTTTGGGTCGGGGGGGGGCCTCGAGACCCAGTACTTC. It specifies CASSFGSGGGLETQYF.

This clonotype was counted at least ten times. The chain employs TRBV10-3 and TRBJ1-2, with D tentatively TRBD1 (6 bases). Germline assignment: CDR1 ENHRY and CDR2 SYGVKD. Trimming removed 7 bases at V and 0 bases at J, with 12 bases between. This CDR3 is 14 amino acids long. The CDR3 is CAIKQGQPNYGYTF. The CDR3 nucleotides read TGTGCCATCAAACAGGGCCAACCTAACTATGGCTACACCTTC.

CDR3 residues: CASSEAWREGYNEQYF. CDR3 nucleotide sequence: TGTGCCAGCAGTGAAGCGTGGCGGGAGGGGTACAATGAGCAGTACTTC. The rearrangement uses TRBV6-1 and TRBJ2-1; 9 nucleotides agree with TRBD2. The assigned J gene may be wrong: the sequence end matches TRBJ2-7 better. The CDR3 has 16 amino acids. Germline CDR1 and CDR2: MNHNS and SASEGT.

This clonotype has ten or more counts. V is TRBV19 and J is TRBJ1-5; weak D call: TRBD1 (6 bases). Per the germline V gene, CDR1 is LNHDA and CDR2 is SQIVND (reference sequence). Trimming stripped 3 bases from V and 1 base from J, with 13 bases between. This CDR3 has 16 residues. In nucleotides, the CDR3 is TGTGCCAGTAGTATTAGCTCGGGACAAAGCAATCAGCCCCAGCATTTT. It translates to CASSISSGQSNQPQHF.

This clonotype was seen ten or more times. V and J are TRBV6-1 and TRBJ1-5; D perhaps matches TRBD1 (5 bases). V lost 5 bases and J lost 2, with 13 bases in between. Germline V gene lookup returns CDR1 MNHNS and CDR2 SASEGT. This CDR3 contains 15 residues. CDR3 bases: TGTGCCAGCAGTAGGGACGCCCTTGGCAATCAGCCCCAGCATTTT. Its translation is CASSRDALGNQPQHF.

The rearrangement uses TRBV11-2 and TRBJ1-2; TRBD1 matches at 7 bases. The CDR3 loop spans 15 amino acids. In germline, CDR1 is SGHAT, CDR2 FQNNGV. J lost 4 bases, V lost 8 bases, and 13 bases had no gene match. This CDR3 is CASLLLTGSSYGYTF. The CDR3 region has the DNA TGTGCCAGCCTATTGCTGACAGGGTCAAGCTATGGCTACACCTTC. Full variable domain (remainder filled in from reference TRBV11-2 and TRBJ1-2): EAGVAQSPRYKIIEKRQSVAFWCNPISGHATLYWYQQILGQGPKLLIQFQNNGVVDDSQLPKDRFSAERLKGVDSTLKIQPAKLEDSAVYLCASLLLTGSSYGYTFGSGTRLTVV.

This clonotype has just a few counts. J is TRBJ1-2 and V is TRBV20-1; no clear D. Germline V gene sequence: CDR1 DFQATT, CDR2 SNEGSKA (reference sequence). Trimming removed 2 bases at V and 4 bases at J, with 14 bases between. The CDR3 is 14 residues long. The DNA for the CDR3 is TGCAGTGCTAGATCCTCAAGGGCGAGCTATGGCTACACCTTC. Translated, it gives CSARSSRASYGYTF.

This chain uses TRBV27 with TRBJ2-7; tentatively, D is TRBD2 (6 bases). The CDR3 loop spans 16 amino acids. Germline V gene lookup returns CDR1 MNHEY and CDR2 SMNVEV (reference sequence). Trimming shortened V by 9 bases and J by 4 bases, and 25 bases separated the two germline ends. DNA for the CDR3: TGTGCCAGTGGAACTCACAGCGGGCCCTTCGGGTACGAGCAGTACTTC. Protein product: CASGTHSGPFGYEQYF.

The V gene is TRBV30, the J gene TRBJ2-7, with D maybe TRBD2 (5 bases). Between the trimmed V and J ends, which lost 2 bases and 2 bases, there was a span of 13 bases. Germline-derived CDR1 and CDR2 are GTSNPN and SVGIG (reference sequence). The length of the CDR3 is 14 residues. The CDR3 coding sequence is TGTGCCTGGAGTAGAGGGATTGGCCCCTACGAGCAGTACTTC. Its protein product is CAWSRGIGPYEQYF.

This clonotype was seen repeatedly, ten times or more. The V gene is TRBV5-1, the J gene TRBJ2-3; 10 bases are a match to TRBD2. V lost 1 base, J lost 2 bases, and 1 base stayed unmatched. CDR1 is SGHRS and CDR2 is YFSETQ in the germline V gene. This CDR3 has 15 residues. The chain's CDR3 is CASSLTSGITDTQYF. CDR3 coding DNA: TGCGCCAGCAGCTTGACTAGCGGGATCACAGATACGCAGTATTTT. The full variable domain, rest sourced from reference TRBV5-1 and TRBJ2-3, is KAGVTQTPRYLIKTRGQQVTLSCSPISGHRSVSWYQQTPGQGLQFLFEYFSETQRNKGNFPGRFSGRQFSNSRSEMNVSTLELGDSALYLCASSLTSGITDTQYFGPGTRLTVL.

This clonotype has at least ten counts. The genes are TRBV11-2 and TRBJ2-3; D is possibly TRBD1 (5 bases). Trimming took 1 base from V and 6 from J, leaving 14 bases between them. This CDR3 spans 15 amino acids. From germline, CDR1 is SGHAT and CDR2 FQNNGV. The CDR3 is CASSLGAGKFDTQYF. DNA of the CDR3: TGTGCCAGCAGCTTAGGGGCAGGGAAATTCGATACGCAGTATTTT.

This clonotype has just a few counts. This chain links TRBV4-1 with TRBJ2-5; 9 nucleotides line up with TRBD2. The V and J ends lost 4 bases and 4 bases, in that order; junction bases with no gene match: 7. The V gene's germline CDR1 is MGHRA and CDR2 YSYEKL. The CDR3 consists of 15 residues. CDR3 coding DNA: TGCGCCAGCAGCCCCAGTAGCGGGAGCGGAGAGACCCAGTACTTC. As protein: CASSPSSGSGETQYF.

There are many counts of this clonotype. The chain combines TRBV28 with TRBJ1-5; 10 positions agree with TRBD1. Germline V gene sequence: CDR1 MDHEN, CDR2 SYDVKM. This CDR3 has 16 residues. V lost 5 bases and J lost 7; bases outside the gene matches: 11. CDR3 bases: TGTGCCAGCAGTCCCGCCGGGACAGGGGTGCAGCAGCCCCAGCATTTT. It translates to CASSPAGTGVQQPQHF.

This clonotype was seen at least ten times. This sequence joins TRBV6-1 and TRBJ2-7; D is unresolved. The V gene lost 6 bases and the J gene lost 0 bases, with 9 bases spanning the gap. The CDR3 consists of 13 residues. Germline CDR1 is MNHNS and CDR2 is SASEGT. DNA for the CDR3: TGTGCCAGCAGGCGACACAACTCCTACGAGCAGTACTTC. Its protein product is CASRRHNSYEQYF.

There are many counts of this clonotype. The chain combines TRBV29-1 with TRBJ2-4; the D gene is possibly TRBD1 (6 bases). The germline V and J ends were trimmed by 7 bases and 3 bases, with 13 bases remaining between them. This CDR3 is built from 13 residues. Germline CDR1 SQVTM, CDR2 ANQGSEA. This chain's CDR3 is CSAEAGVKNIQYF. CDR3 coding DNA: TGCAGCGCCGAAGCAGGGGTCAAAAACATTCAGTACTTC.

This clonotype was recorded many times. V and J are TRBV28 and TRBJ2-7; TRBD2 matches 11 bases. Germline V gene lookup returns CDR1 MDHEN and CDR2 SYDVKM. V lost 5 bases to trimming and J lost 4 bases; unmatched junction nucleotides: 13. CDR3 length: 17 residues. The CDR3 loop is CASSPNPLLAGVYEQYF. The CDR3 bases are TGTGCCAGCAGTCCCAACCCCCTACTAGCGGGGGTTTACGAGCAGTACTTC.

The chain couples TRBV2 to TRBJ2-1, with D unclear. In germline, CDR1 is SNHLY, CDR2 FYNNEI. Deletions cut 5 bases from V and 0 bases from J, with 14 bases between. This CDR3 spans 16 amino acids. For the CDR3, the DNA is TGTGCCAGCAGTACGGCCCCCTCGGGCTCCTACAATGAGCAGTTCTTC. The encoded protein is CASSTAPSGSYNEQFF.

This clonotype came up many times. The gene calls are TRBV28 and TRBJ2-7; TRBD1 might be the D (6 bases). CDR3 size: 14 residues. V was pared by 3 bases and J by 3 bases, with 12 bases between. Germline loops: CDR1 MDHEN, CDR2 SYDVKM. CDR3 nucleotide sequence: TGTGCCAGCAGTTTCTTAACAGGGCGCTACGAGCAGTACTTC. It encodes CASSFLTGRYEQYF.

A few counts support this clonotype. At one boundary the junction diverges from the germline segment, which might be a read error. CDR3 amino acids: CVSRLGTGRVADTQYF. The CDR3 DNA sequence: TGTGTCAGCAGGCTTGGGACAGGGAGGGTCGCAGATACGCAGTATTTT. The rearrangement links TRBV28 to TRBJ2-3; 9 positions agree with TRBD1. Looked up from germline, CDR1 is MDHEN and CDR2 is SYDVKM. The length of the CDR3 is 16 residues.

This clonotype was seen many times. The chain couples TRBV11-1 to TRBJ2-1; D might be TRBD1 (5 bases). This CDR3 contains 16 residues. CDR1 is SGHAT, CDR2 FQDESV, per germline (reference sequence). V was shortened by 5 bases and J by 0 bases, with 14 bases between the two germline ends. The CDR3 bases are TGTGCCAGCAGCCCGACAGACCAAAACTCCTACAATGAGCAGTTCTTC. It yields the protein CASSPTDQNSYNEQFF. Variable domain in full (rest from reference TRBV11-1 and TRBJ2-1): EAEVAQSPRYKITEKSQAVAFWCDPISGHATLYWYRQILGQGPELLVQFQDESVVDDSQLPKDRFSAERLKGVDSTLKIQPAELGDSAMYLCASSPTDQNSYNEQFFGPGTRLTVL.

V is TRBV27 and J is TRBJ1-5; D might be TRBD1 (6 bases). Germline CDR1 MNHEY, CDR2 SMNVEV (reference sequence). This CDR3 has 15 amino acids. The ends were cut back, 2 bases at V and 4 bases at J, with 12 bases in the middle. The CDR3 loop is CASSLLTGSNQPQHF. The DNA for the CDR3 is TGTGCCAGCAGTTTACTTACAGGGTCGAATCAGCCCCAGCATTTT.